This T cell receptor beta chain came from a study of OX40 agonist ivuxolimab in advanced cancers. As for the study more broadly: The costimulatory receptor OX40 (CD134) was targeted by ivuxolimab, a fully human IgG2 agonistic monoclonal antibody. Intravenous ivuxolimab was administered to patients every 2 weeks at six dose levels: 0.01, 0.1, 0.3, 1.5, 3 and 10 mg/kg. Of the 50 to 55 dose-escalation patients, hepatocellular carcinoma was present in around 20, melanoma in roughly 15, renal cell carcinoma in 9 and head and neck cancer in 9. In the dose-escalation cohort, around four fifths of patients were male, and the mean age was around 60 years, with a range of about 23 to 90. Prior anti-PD-1, anti-PD-L1 or anti-CTLA-4 therapy was permitted, and 40% of dose-escalation patients had received checkpoint inhibitors. Three dose-escalation patients achieved partial responses, one with hepatocellular carcinoma and two with cutaneous melanoma. The point of sequencing TCRbeta in the periphery was to test whether ivuxolimab changed TCR sequence diversity and drove clonal T-cell expansion. The paper reports the monotherapy dose-escalation portion (N of about 47 patients) of the phase I ivuxolimab trial.

The trial excluded patients who had a history of autoimmune disease or who were on systemic immunosuppression. Peripheral blood for TCR sequencing was collected from all dose cohorts at baseline, on cycle 4 day 1, and on cycle 7 day 1. The samples were taken from a phase I, first-in-human, multicenter, open-label dose-escalation trial of ivuxolimab. Adults with locally advanced or metastatic head and neck squamous cell, hepatocellular, melanoma or renal cell carcinoma were enrolled in the trial. Before TCR sequencing, CD4+ and CD8+ T cells were separately sorted from peripheral blood. With respect to this clone: No antigen is known for it. There are no base qualities to consult, and no much larger clone falls within one base.

Findings and caveats that apply to the study as a whole: After ivuxolimab, CD8+ T cells had more expanded clones than CD4+ T cells on average. At doses of 0.1 to 3.0 mg/kg, clonal expansion of both CD4+ and CD8+ blood T cells was observed from baseline to week 6. The antigen specificity of the clonally expanded peripheral T cells was not determined. In the 0.1-3.0 mg/kg groups, partial responders were among the patients with the lowest normalized peripheral clonal expansion, particularly in CD8+ T cells. Low levels of normalized T-cell clonal expansion were also seen in some nonresponding patients.

The CDR3 has 16 amino acids, counting the end cysteine and phenylalanine. Of the read, only the CDR3 DNA is kept; its 48 bases are in frame from base 1. Looking up the germline V gene yields CDR1 LGHNA and CDR2 YSLEER. V has 5 bases trimmed and J has 7 bases trimmed; junction bases matching no gene number 16. Genomic DNA was isolated from the sorted cells so that the TCRbeta CDR3 region could be sequenced. The immunoSEQ Assay was used to sequence the TCRbeta CDR3 regions. Here the immuneACCESS table is served through TCRdb, limited to in-frame sequences with V and J called. Missing clones are a known gap in these copies; in checked studies unresolved V genes cover under half, and the rest lacks a known reason. Across this sample there are roughly 120,000 clones, with roughly nine tenths seen only once. Together, the top ten hold 0.27% of the sample.

This chain is built from TRBV4-3 and TRBJ1-1, with TRBD1 matching 7 junction bases. The TCR originated in an adult with an advanced solid tumor such as melanoma, head and neck, liver or kidney cancer. The sequences come from CD4+ or CD8+ T cells sorted from blood, collected in a trial of the OX40 agonist ivuxolimab. The CDR3 region has the sequence CASSSSTGYGTNEAFF. The DNA sequence follows: TGCGCCAGCAGCTCATCGACAGGGTACGGGACCAATGAAGCTTTCTTT.